This T cell receptor (beta chain) was obtained from a study of cytomegalovirus exposure and HLA in healthy donors. General study findings and limits: Later genetic work tied a missense DCLRE1C variant to beta-chain V and J trimming.

Losses at the gene ends were 2 bases for V and 1 base for J; bases not matched to a gene: 5. The germline gives CDR1 PRHDT, CDR2 FYEKMQ (reference sequence). The CDR3 is 15 amino acids. As regards this clone: Its target is unknown.

Primers: 60 Vbeta forward and 13 Jbeta reverse. The data were produced by immunoSEQ multiplex PCR, yet TCRdb's version contains in-frame clones alone and is incomplete. The data hold around 38,000 clones, with 60% to 70% observed a single time. The chain carries TRBV13 and TRBJ2-7; 7 positions agree with TRBD1. Sequencing input: PBMCs. The sequence derives from a man aged 50 or older in good health and CMV-seropositive. The CDR3 DNA follows: TGTGCCAGCAGCTTAAGACAGGGTAGGTCCTACGAGCAGTACTTC. The encoded protein is CASSLRQGRSYEQYF.